This entry is about one T cell receptor (beta chain). The antigen is not known. Assay used: immunoSEQ multiplex PCR; TCRdb lists only in-frame clones, some missing. This table holds more than 20,000 clones, approximately 71% found once. These data are taken from a study of T cells after posttransplantation cyclophosphamide. General study findings and limits: Donor CD8+ memory clones often dominated recipient blood repertoires at later times.

Unmatched junction bases numbered 5, after V lost 3 bases and J lost 7 bases. Germline V gene data show CDR1 as MRHNA and CDR2 as SNTAGT. The CDR3 has 13 amino acids. On the day of bone marrow donation, the related graft donor provided peripheral blood. The chain is built from TRBV6-4 and TRBJ2-5, with 7 bases lining up with TRBD2. The material sequenced was memory CD4+ T cells sorted from PBMCs. The TCR comes from an older woman in good health, CMV-negative, and a related stem cell transplant donor. This CDR3 reads CASSEGGSATQYF. CDR3 in DNA: TGTGCCAGCAGTGAGGGCGGGAGTGCGACCCAGTACTTC.